What follows is one T cell receptor (beta chain) and its context. Its antigen is undetermined. The data were taken from a study of cytomegalovirus exposure and HLA in healthy donors. Study results and limitations: Across HLA loci, a later analysis found differing TCR association rates, with DRB1 most and HLA-C fewest.

From germline, CDR1 is MNHNS and CDR2 SASEGT. With 1 base clipped from V and 5 bases from J, the junction kept 10 bases outside the gene matches. This CDR3 has 17 residues. PCR was performed using 60 Vbeta and 13 Jbeta primers. The repertoire was sequenced with immunoSEQ multiplex PCR; TCRdb's copy has only in-frame clones and lacks some. This repertoire shows over 100,000 clones, roughly 69% found once; its top ten account for roughly 5.9%. V is TRBV6-1 and J is TRBJ2-5, with 10 bases matching TRBD2. Sequenced material: PBMCs. The sequence was collected from a woman in her seventies in good health and CMV-seropositive. CDR3 protein: CASSEDNSGGLGETQYF. The DNA for the CDR3 is TGTGCCAGCAGTGAAGATAATAGCGGGGGGCTAGGGGAGACCCAGTACTTC.